The T cell receptor beta chain described here comes from a study of blood T cell repertoires in COVID-19. Repertoires were generated with immunoSEQ multiplex PCR, while TCRdb's copy carries only in-frame clones and drops some. The sample includes under 200,000 clones, roughly 82% of them seen just once. Recruits, aged about 18 to 100 years, lived in 20 to 30 US areas. The specimen was PBMCs or T cells enriched from blood (not recorded which). The receptor was isolated from a man aged 40-49 years with acute COVID-19.

The CDR3 DNA follows: TGTGCCAGCAGCCCGGACAGGGTAGGCGTGAATGGCTACACCTTC. It specifies CASSPDRVGVNGYTF. The chain combines TRBV5-8 with TRBJ1-2; 8 nucleotides line up with TRBD1. This CDR3 spans 15 amino acids. V gave up 4 bases and J gave up 6 bases; unmatched junction bases: 11. CDR1 is SGHTS and CDR2 is YDEGEE in the germline V gene.